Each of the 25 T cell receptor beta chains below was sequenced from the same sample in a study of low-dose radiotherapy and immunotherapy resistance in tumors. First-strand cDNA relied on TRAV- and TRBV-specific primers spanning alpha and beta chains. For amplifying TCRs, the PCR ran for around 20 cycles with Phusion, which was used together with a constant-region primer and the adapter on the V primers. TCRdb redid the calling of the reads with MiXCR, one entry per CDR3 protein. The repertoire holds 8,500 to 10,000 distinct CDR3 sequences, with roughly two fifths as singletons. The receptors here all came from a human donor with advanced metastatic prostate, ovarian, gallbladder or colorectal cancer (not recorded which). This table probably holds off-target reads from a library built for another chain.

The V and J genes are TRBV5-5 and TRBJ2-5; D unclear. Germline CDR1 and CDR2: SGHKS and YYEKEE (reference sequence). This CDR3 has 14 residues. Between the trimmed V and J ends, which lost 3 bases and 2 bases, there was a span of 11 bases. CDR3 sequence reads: CASSWRVQQETQYF. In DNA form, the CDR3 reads TGTGCCAGCAGCTGGAGAGTCCAACAAGAGACCCAGTACTTC.

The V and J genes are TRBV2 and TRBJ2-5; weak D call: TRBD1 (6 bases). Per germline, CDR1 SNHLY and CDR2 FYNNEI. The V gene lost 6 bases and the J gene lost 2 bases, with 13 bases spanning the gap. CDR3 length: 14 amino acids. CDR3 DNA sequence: TGTGCCAGCAGCGACAGGAGTCGGCAAGAGACCCAGTACTTC. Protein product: CASSDRSRQETQYF.

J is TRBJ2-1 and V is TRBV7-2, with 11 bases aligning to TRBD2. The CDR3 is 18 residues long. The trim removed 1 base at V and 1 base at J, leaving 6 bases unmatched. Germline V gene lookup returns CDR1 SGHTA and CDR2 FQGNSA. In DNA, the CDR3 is TGTGCCAGCAGCTTAGATTTGGTAGCGGGGGGGTCCTACAATGAGCAGTTCTTC. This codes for CASSLDLVAGGSYNEQFF.

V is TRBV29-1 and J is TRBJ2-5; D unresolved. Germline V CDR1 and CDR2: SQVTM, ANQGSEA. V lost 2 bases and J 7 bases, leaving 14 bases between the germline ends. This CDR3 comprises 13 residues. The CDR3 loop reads CSVEPRQTVTQYF. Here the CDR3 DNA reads TGCAGCGTTGAACCCCGACAAACGGTGACCCAGTACTTC.

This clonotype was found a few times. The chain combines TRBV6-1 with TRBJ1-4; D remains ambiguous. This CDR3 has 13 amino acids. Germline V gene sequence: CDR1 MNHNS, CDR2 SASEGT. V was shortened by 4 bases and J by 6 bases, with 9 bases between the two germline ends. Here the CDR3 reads CASSVGRDEKLFF. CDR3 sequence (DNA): TGTGCCAGCAGTGTGGGTCGGGATGAAAAACTGTTTTTT.

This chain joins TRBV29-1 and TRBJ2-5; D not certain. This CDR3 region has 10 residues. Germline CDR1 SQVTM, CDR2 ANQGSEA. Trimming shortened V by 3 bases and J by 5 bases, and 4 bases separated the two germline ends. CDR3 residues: CSVELETQYF. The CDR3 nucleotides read TGCAGCGTTGAGCTGGAGACCCAGTACTTC.

The CDR3 spells CASSEAPGGGKETQYF. The CDR3 DNA is TGTGCCAGCAGCGAGGCCCCGGGGGGGGGAAAAGAGACCCAGTACTTC. The chain recombines TRBV9 with TRBJ2-5; 8 bases align to TRBD2. This CDR3 spans 16 amino acids. After removal of 3 bases from V and 3 bases from J, the junction contained 10 bases not matched to a gene. The germline CDR1 and CDR2 sequences are SGDLS and YYNGEE.

In DNA form, the CDR3 reads TGTGCCAGCCGGGCGGGGGCTACTGAAGCTTTCTTT. It encodes CASRAGATEAFF. The chain couples TRBV2 to TRBJ1-1; possible D gene TRBD1, 6 bases. The CDR3 extends over 12 amino acids. The germline V and J ends were trimmed by 8 bases and 5 bases, with 12 bases remaining between them. Germline-derived CDR1 and CDR2 are SNHLY and FYNNEI.

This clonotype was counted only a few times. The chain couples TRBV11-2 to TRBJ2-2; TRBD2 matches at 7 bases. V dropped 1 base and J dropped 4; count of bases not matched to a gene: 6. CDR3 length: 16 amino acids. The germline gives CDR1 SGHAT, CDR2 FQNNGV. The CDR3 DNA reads TGTGCCAGCAGCTTAGTGGCGGGAGTTATCACCGGGGAGCTGTTTTTT. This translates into CASSLVAGVITGELFF.

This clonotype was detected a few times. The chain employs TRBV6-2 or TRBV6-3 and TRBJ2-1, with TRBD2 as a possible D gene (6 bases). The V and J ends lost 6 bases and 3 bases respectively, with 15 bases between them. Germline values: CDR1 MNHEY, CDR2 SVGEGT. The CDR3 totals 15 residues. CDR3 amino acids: CASSVLGGSYNEQFF. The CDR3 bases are TGTGCCAGCAGCGTGTTGGGGGGTAGCTACAATGAGCAGTTCTTC.

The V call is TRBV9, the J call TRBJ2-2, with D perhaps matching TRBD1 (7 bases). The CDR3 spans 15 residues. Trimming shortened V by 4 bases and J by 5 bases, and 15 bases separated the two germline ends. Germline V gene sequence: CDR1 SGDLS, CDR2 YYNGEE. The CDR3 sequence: CASSISTGRTGELFF. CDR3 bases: TGTGCCAGCAGCATATCGACAGGGAGGACCGGGGAGCTGTTTTTT.

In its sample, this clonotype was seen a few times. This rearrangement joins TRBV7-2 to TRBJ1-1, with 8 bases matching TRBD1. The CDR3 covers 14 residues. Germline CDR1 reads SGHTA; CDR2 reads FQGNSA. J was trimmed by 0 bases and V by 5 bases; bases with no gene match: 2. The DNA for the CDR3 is TGTGCCAGCAGCCCGGGACAGGTGAACACTGAAGCTTTCTTT. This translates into CASSPGQVNTEAFF.

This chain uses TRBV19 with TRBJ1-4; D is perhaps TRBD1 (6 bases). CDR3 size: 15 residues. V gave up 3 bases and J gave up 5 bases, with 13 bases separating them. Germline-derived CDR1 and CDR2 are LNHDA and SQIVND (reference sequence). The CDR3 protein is CASSIGRGKNEKLFF. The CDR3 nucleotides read TGTGCCAGTAGTATCGGCAGGGGTAAGAATGAAAAACTGTTTTTT.

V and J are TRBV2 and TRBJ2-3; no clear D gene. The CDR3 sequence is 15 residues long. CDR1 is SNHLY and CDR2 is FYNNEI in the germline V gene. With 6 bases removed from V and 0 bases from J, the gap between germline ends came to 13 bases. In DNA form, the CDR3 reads TGTGCCAGCAGCGCCGGGCCCCACAGCACAGATACGCAGTATTTT. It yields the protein CASSAGPHSTDTQYF.

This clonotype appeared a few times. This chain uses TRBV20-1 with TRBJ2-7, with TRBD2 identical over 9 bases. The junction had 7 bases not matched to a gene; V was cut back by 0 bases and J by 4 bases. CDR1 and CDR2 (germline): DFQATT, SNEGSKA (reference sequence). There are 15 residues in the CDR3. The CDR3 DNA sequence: TGCAGTGCTAGAGATTTGGGAGCGGGAGGTTACGAGCAGTACTTC. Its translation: CSARDLGAGGYEQYF.

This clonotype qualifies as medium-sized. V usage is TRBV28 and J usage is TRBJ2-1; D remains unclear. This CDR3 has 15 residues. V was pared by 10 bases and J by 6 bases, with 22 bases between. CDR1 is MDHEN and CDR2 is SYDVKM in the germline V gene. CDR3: CATRLERVRVNEQFF. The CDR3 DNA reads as TGTGCCACTCGACTCGAACGGGTTAGAGTCAATGAGCAGTTCTTC. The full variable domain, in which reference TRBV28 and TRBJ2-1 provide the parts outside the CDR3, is DVKVTQSSRYLVKRTGEKVFLECVQDMDHENMFWYRQDPGLGLRLIYFSYDVKMKEKGDIPEGYSVSREKKERFSLILESASTNQTSMYLCATRLERVRVNEQFFGPGTRLTVL.

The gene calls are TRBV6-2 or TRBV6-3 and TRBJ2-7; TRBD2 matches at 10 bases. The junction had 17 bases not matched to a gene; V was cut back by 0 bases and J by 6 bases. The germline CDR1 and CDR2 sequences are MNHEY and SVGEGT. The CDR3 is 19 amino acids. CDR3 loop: CASSYSGTSALGGGVEQYF. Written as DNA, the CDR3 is TGTGCCAGCAGTTACTCAGGGACTAGCGCCTTAGGTGGAGGCGTCGAGCAGTACTTC.

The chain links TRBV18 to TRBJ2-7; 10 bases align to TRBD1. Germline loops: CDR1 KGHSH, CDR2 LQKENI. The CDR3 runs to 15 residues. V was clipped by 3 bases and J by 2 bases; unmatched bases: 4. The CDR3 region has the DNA TGTGCCAGCTCACCGGGTGGGACAGGGGCCTACGAGCAGTACTTC. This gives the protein CASSPGGTGAYEQYF.

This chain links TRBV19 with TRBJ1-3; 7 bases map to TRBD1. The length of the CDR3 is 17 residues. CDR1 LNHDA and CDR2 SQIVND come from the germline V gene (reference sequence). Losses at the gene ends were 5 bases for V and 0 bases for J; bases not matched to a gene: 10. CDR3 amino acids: CASSPFGQANSGNTIYF. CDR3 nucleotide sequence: TGTGCCAGTAGTCCATTCGGACAGGCCAACTCTGGAAACACCATATATTTT.

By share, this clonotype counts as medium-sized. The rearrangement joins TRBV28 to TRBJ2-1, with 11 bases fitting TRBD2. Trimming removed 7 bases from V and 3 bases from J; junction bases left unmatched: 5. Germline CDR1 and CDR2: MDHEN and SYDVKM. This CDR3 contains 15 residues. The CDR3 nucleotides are TGTGCCAGCACCCTAACTAGCGGGAGCTACAATGAGCAGTTCTTC. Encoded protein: CASTLTSGSYNEQFF.

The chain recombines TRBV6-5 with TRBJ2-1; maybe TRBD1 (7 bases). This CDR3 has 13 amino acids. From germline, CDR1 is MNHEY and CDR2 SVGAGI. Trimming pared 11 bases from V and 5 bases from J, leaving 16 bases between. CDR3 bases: TGTGCCGCCGGACAGGACTACAACAATGAGCAGTTCTTC. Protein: CAAGQDYNNEQFF.

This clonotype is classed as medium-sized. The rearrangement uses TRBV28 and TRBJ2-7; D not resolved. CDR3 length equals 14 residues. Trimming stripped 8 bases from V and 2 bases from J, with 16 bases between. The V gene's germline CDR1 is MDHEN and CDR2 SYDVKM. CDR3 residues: CASRPSNPAYEQYF. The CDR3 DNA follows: TGTGCCAGCCGACCTTCCAACCCCGCCTACGAGCAGTACTTC.

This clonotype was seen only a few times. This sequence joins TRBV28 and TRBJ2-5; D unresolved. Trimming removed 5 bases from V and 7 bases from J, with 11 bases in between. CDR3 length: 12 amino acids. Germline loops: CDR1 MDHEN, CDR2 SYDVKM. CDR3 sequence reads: CASSPSGRTQYF. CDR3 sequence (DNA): TGTGCCAGCAGTCCCTCCGGAAGGACCCAGTACTTC.

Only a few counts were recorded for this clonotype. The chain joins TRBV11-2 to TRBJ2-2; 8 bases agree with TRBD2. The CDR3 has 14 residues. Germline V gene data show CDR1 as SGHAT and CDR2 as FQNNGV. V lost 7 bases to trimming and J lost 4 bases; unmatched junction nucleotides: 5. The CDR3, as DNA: TGTGCCAGCATGTCCCTAGCGGGCACCGGGGAGCTGTTTTTT. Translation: CASMSLAGTGELFF.

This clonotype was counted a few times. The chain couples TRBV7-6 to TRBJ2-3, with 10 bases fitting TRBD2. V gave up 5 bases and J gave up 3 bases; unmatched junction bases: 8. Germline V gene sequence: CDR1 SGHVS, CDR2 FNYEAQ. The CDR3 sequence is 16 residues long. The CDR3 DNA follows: TGTGCCAGCAGCGAACCAACTAGCGGGGTTACAGATACGCAGTATTTT. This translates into CASSEPTSGVTDTQYF.